The clone carrying this T cell receptor (beta chain) was detected once. The data are from a study of control samples from healthy donors and cancer patients. With 5 bases clipped from V and 4 bases from J, the junction kept 11 bases outside the gene matches. Germline lookup yields CDR1 SGHRS and CDR2 YFSETQ. The CDR3 has 16 residues. The assay was immunoSEQ multiplex PCR, and TCRdb's table has in-frame clones only and misses some. The sample has over 70,000 clones; roughly 91% are singletons. The TCR originated in a woman in her forties or fifties with colorectal cancer. Specimen: PBMCs. The J gene is TRBJ2-3, the V gene TRBV5-1, with 9 bases aligning to TRBD1. The CDR3 DNA sequence: TGCGCCAGCAGTCCTACAGGGGGCCCATCGGCAGATACGCAGTATTTT. It codes for CASSPTGGPSADTQYF.